The clone carrying this TCR beta chain was recorded a few times. Its antigen is still unknown. The sample originates from a study of blood T cells in healthy people across ages. Study-level results: Older age coincided with a roughly linear decline in TCR beta diversity per million T cells. It was not possible, with unsorted PBMCs, to conclusively compare naive and antigen-experienced cells. There was no known CMV status for donors, so expanded clonotype changes were possibly confounded.

Germline CDR1 reads SGHTA; CDR2 reads FQGNSA. The CDR3 spans 13 residues. The use of a sample-barcoded 5' primer and a J-beta primer mix characterized a second PCR of roughly 6 to 11 cycles. TCRdb analysed the 5' RACE reads with MiXCR anew, one entry per CDR3 protein. The data show 1 million or so distinct CDR3 sequences, around 43% seen once. This TCR came from a woman aged 55-75 years in good health. The sequenced sample was blood. V and J are TRBV7-2 and TRBJ2-5; D unclear. TRBJ2-7 matches the DNA end more closely, so the J call is doubtful. CDR3 bases: TGTGCCAGCAGCACTTGGGAAGGGTACGAGCAGTACTTC. Amino acids: CASSTWEGYEQYF.